The next 18 T cell receptor beta chains were all read from a single sample in a study of blood T cells in healthy people across ages. PCR was performed a second time for roughly 7 to 11 cycles using a sample-barcoded 5' primer and a J-beta primer mix. Each CDR3 protein is one row after TCRdb ran MiXCR on the 5' RACE reads. The sample carries approximately 1,000,000 distinct CDR3 sequences, roughly two fifths recorded once. Sequencing was carried out using blood. These receptors came from a man between 18 and 29 years old in good health.

This clonotype was seen repeatedly, ten times or more. The chain couples TRBV9 to TRBJ1-2, with a tentative D call TRBD1 (5 bases). The germline V gene has CDR1 SGDLS and CDR2 YYNGEE. The CDR3 is 12 residues long. The ends were cut back, 5 bases at V and 5 bases at J, with 10 bases in the middle. This CDR3 is CASSAGTYGYTF. The CDR3 nucleotides read TGTGCCAGCAGTGCGGGGACTTATGGCTACACCTTC. Using reference TRBV9 and TRBJ1-2 for the parts outside the CDR3, the full variable domain is DSGVTQTPKHLITATGQRVTLRCSPRSGDLSVYWYQQSLDQGLQFLIQYYNGEERAKGNILERFSAQQFPDLHSELNLSSLELGDSALYFCASSAGTYGYTFGSGTRLTVV.

This clonotype came up a few times. The CDR3 DNA sequence: TGTGCCAGCAGCGTAGGAAGAACAGGGGGTTCGGTTGAGCAGTTCTTC. Its protein product is CASSVGRTGGSVEQFF. The V call is TRBV9, the J call TRBJ2-1; 8 nucleotides agree with TRBD1. V was clipped by 0 bases and J by 9 bases; unmatched bases: 11. Germline V CDR1 and CDR2: SGDLS, YYNGEE. CDR3 size: 16 residues.

This clonotype has more than one count but fewer than ten. J is TRBJ1-4 and V is TRBV20-1; TRBD1 aligns across 9 bases. The CDR3 has 14 amino acids. J lost 0 bases, V lost 6 bases, and 2 bases had no gene match. Germline V gives CDR1 DFQATT, CDR2 SNEGSKA (reference sequence). The DNA of the CDR3 is TGCAGTGCAAGACAGGGGGCAACTAATGAAAAACTGTTTTTT. Translation gives CSARQGATNEKLFF.

The chain recombines TRBV2 with TRBJ1-2, with D hard to call. The CDR3 is made up of 13 amino acids. The V and J ends lost 6 bases and 3 bases respectively, with 11 bases between them. Germline loops: CDR1 SNHLY, CDR2 FYNNEI. The CDR3 sequence is CASRPPVHYGYTF. CDR3 nucleotide sequence: TGTGCCAGCAGACCCCCGGTACACTATGGCTACACCTTC.

The DNA for the CDR3 is TGCGCCAGCAGCCAAGAAGTGACAGGGACTTTTGAGCAGTTCTTC. Translated: CASSQEVTGTFEQFF. This chain uses TRBV4-1 with TRBJ2-1; D perhaps matches TRBD1 (7 bases). The CDR3 is 15 amino acids. Between the trimmed V and J ends, which lost 0 bases and 9 bases, there was a span of 15 bases. In germline, CDR1 is MGHRA, CDR2 YSYEKL.

Here the CDR3 reads CASSLTGTVEIYYNEQFF. CDR3 coding DNA: TGTGCCAGCAGCTTGACCGGGACGGTAGAGATTTATTACAATGAGCAGTTCTTC. This rearrangement joins TRBV7-2 to TRBJ2-1; D tentatively reads TRBD1 or TRBD2 (5 bases each). The CDR3 covers 18 residues. V gave up 3 bases and J gave up 4 bases, with 22 bases separating them. CDR1 is SGHTA, CDR2 FQGNSA, per germline.

The chain joins TRBV11-2 to TRBJ2-5; 10 bases map to TRBD2. CDR1 is SGHAT and CDR2 is FQNNGV in the germline V gene. V shed 0 bases, J shed 2 bases, and the junction held 12 bases outside the gene matches. The CDR3 contains 19 residues. DNA for the CDR3: TGTGCCAGCAGCTTAGATCATCCTAGCGGGGGATACGATCAAGAGACCCAGTACTTC. This encodes CASSLDHPSGGYDQETQYF.

The V gene is TRBV6-7, the J gene TRBJ2-5; a weak D match, TRBD2 (6 bases). TRBV6-7 qualifies as an ORF whose function is uncertain. The V gene lost 0 bases and the J gene lost 11 bases, with 22 bases spanning the gap. This CDR3 contains 16 residues. For the CDR3, the DNA is TGTGCCAGCAGTTACTCGAGGCTATTTGCACCGGGGGAGCAGTACTTC. Translated, it gives CASSYSRLFAPGEQYF.

This sequence joins TRBV9 and TRBJ1-1; D perhaps matches TRBD1 (6 bases). V was clipped by 4 bases and J by 0 bases, with 13 bases between them. CDR1 and CDR2 (germline): SGDLS, YYNGEE. The CDR3 has 15 residues. CDR3: CASSPRGGVNTEAFF. The CDR3 DNA is TGTGCCAGCAGCCCTCGAGGGGGGGTGAACACTGAAGCTTTCTTT. The full variable domain, with the rest looked up from reference TRBV9 and TRBJ1-1, is DSGVTQTPKHLITATGQRVTLRCSPRSGDLSVYWYQQSLDQGLQFLIQYYNGEERAKGNILERFSAQQFPDLHSELNLSSLELGDSALYFCASSPRGGVNTEAFFGQGTRLTVV.

This clonotype has a handful of counts. The chain is built from TRBV4-3 and TRBJ2-1; 12 nucleotides match TRBD1. Germline CDR1 and CDR2: LGHNA and YSLEER. This CDR3 contains 21 residues. V lost 4 bases and J lost 4; bases outside the gene matches: 20. In DNA form, the CDR3 reads TGCGCCAGCAGCCGGAAACCGCCGGGACAGGGGGCACAGAGGGCTTACAATGAGCAGTTCTTC. Translation: CASSRKPPGQGAQRAYNEQFF.

This clonotype was detected once. The CDR3 coding sequence is TGTGCCAGCAGACCCCTAATGACAGGGGCTAGCAATCAGCCCCAGCATTTT. Its protein is CASRPLMTGASNQPQHF. The rearrangement links TRBV27 to TRBJ1-5, with TRBD1 matching 8 bases. J lost 0 bases, V lost 6 bases, and 10 bases had no gene match. The CDR3 has 17 amino acids. Germline loops: CDR1 MNHEY, CDR2 SMNVEV (reference sequence).

This clonotype was counted a few times. This rearrangement joins TRBV10-3 to TRBJ1-2; D might be TRBD1 (5 bases). Germline V gives CDR1 ENHRY, CDR2 SYGVKD. V lost 10 bases, J lost 8 bases, and 14 bases lay in between. This CDR3 has 11 residues. CDR3 sequence: CASVRGEGYTF. Written as DNA, the CDR3 is TGTGCCAGTGTAAGGGGTGAAGGCTACACCTTC.

The V and J genes are TRBV7-2 and TRBJ1-1; D may be TRBD1 (5 bases). V dropped 0 bases and J dropped 4 bases, with 12 bases sitting between them. The CDR3 is made up of 15 amino acids. CDR1 is SGHTA and CDR2 is FQGNSA in the germline V gene. CDR3 amino acids: CASSLARGSGTEAFF. The CDR3 DNA sequence: TGTGCCAGCAGCTTAGCGCGGGGGTCTGGCACTGAAGCTTTCTTT.

The CDR3 protein is CAISAEGVWIYGYTF. CDR3 sequence (DNA): TGTGCCATCAGTGCGGAGGGCGTCTGGATCTATGGCTACACCTTC. V and J are TRBV10-3 and TRBJ1-2; D ambiguous. Germline V gene lookup returns CDR1 ENHRY and CDR2 SYGVKD. CDR3 length: 15 amino acids. V gave up 4 bases and J gave up 4 bases, with 16 bases separating them.

CDR3 coding DNA: TGTGCCAGCAGTTACGACGGCCAAAACACTGAAGCTTTCTTT. Translation gives CASSYDGQNTEAFF. The chain links TRBV7-3 to TRBJ1-1; D is uncertain. This CDR3 contains 14 residues. The germline CDR1 and CDR2 sequences are SGHTA and FQGTGA. Trimming took 6 bases from V and 2 from J, leaving 13 bases between them.

This clonotype was detected a few times. This chain links TRBV15 with TRBJ1-2, with D perhaps matching TRBD1 (6 bases). Trimming took 0 bases from V and 8 from J, leaving 25 bases between them. This CDR3 comprises 18 residues. Germline V lookup: CDR1 LNHNV, CDR2 YYDKDF (reference sequence). CDR3: CATSRDVAGATRPYGYTF. The CDR3 DNA reads TGTGCCACCAGCAGAGATGTGGCAGGGGCAACGAGGCCTTACGGCTACACCTTC.

This clonotype has just a few counts. V usage is TRBV9 and J usage is TRBJ2-1; D call uncertain. The CDR3 has 15 residues. Germline CDR1 reads SGDLS; CDR2 reads YYNGEE. Trimming pared 0 bases from V and 0 bases from J, leaving 7 bases between. CDR3 sequence (DNA): TGTGCCAGCAGCGTAGCCCCGGACTCCTACAATGAGCAGTTCTTC. This codes for CASSVAPDSYNEQFF.

V and J are TRBV25-1 and TRBJ2-3; weak D call: TRBD1 (6 bases). Germline V gene lookup returns CDR1 MGHDK and CDR2 SYGVNS. This CDR3 spans 14 amino acids. V was shortened by 0 bases and J by 10 bases, with 14 bases between the two germline ends. CDR3 sequence reads: CASSEYHRDDAQYF. The DNA of the CDR3 is TGTGCCAGCAGTGAATATCACAGGGACGATGCGCAGTATTTT.